This entry lists 14 T cell receptor beta chains sequenced from one sample in a study of shared clonotypes between healthy human individuals. TCRdb's copy holds only in-frame clones and misses some; the assay was immunoSEQ multiplex PCR. The sample records 850,000 to 1,200,000 clones, about 77% being singletons. Sequencing was performed on memory CD4+ T cells sorted from blood. Described subset: CD45RA-negative fraction. The receptors were gathered from a man between 18 and 29 years old in good health.

The chain couples TRBV5-6 to TRBJ2-5; tentative D call: TRBD2 (6 bases). Germline V gene sequence: CDR1 SGHDT, CDR2 YYEEEE. V was trimmed by 0 bases and J by 5 bases, leaving 11 bases between them. The CDR3 consists of 14 residues. The CDR3 region has the DNA TGTGCCAGCAGCTTGGGGGACTCCCGGGAGACCCAGTACTTC. Its translation is CASSLGDSRETQYF. Full variable domain (missing parts from reference TRBV5-6 and TRBJ2-5): DAGVTQSPTHLIKTRGQQVTLRCSPKSGHDTVSWYQQALGQGPQFIFQYYEEEERQRGNFPDRFSGHQFPNYSSELNVNALLLGDSALYLCASSLGDSRETQYFGPGTRLLVL.

The chain recombines TRBV6-5 with TRBJ2-7, with 7 bases that match TRBD1. The V gene's germline CDR1 is MNHEY and CDR2 SVGAGI. V shed 5 bases, J shed 2 bases, and the junction held 6 bases outside the gene matches. The CDR3 extends over 14 amino acids. The CDR3 reads CASSPTGAPYEQYF. As DNA, the CDR3 is TGTGCCAGCAGTCCAACAGGGGCCCCCTACGAGCAGTACTTC.

This clone was seen more than once but under ten times. The chain joins TRBV5-1 to TRBJ2-6; the D call may be TRBD1 or TRBD2 (6 bases each). The CDR3 totals 18 residues. Trimming took off 2 bases at V and 2 bases at J, with 17 bases between the two ends. Germline CDR1 reads SGHRS; CDR2 reads YFSETQ. In nucleotides, the CDR3 is TGCGCCAGCAGCTTAGGTGGAACAGGGAGGACTGGGGCCAACGTCCTGACTTTC. Translation gives CASSLGGTGRTGANVLTF. The variable domain in full, completed from reference TRBV5-1 and TRBJ2-6, reads KAGVTQTPRYLIKTRGQQVTLSCSPISGHRSVSWYQQTPGQGLQFLFEYFSETQRNKGNFPGRFSGRQFSNSRSEMNVSTLELGDSALYLCASSLGGTGRTGANVLTFGAGSRLTVL.

This clone was detected only a few times. The rearrangement uses TRBV7-9 and TRBJ2-3, with TRBD2 matching over 14 bases. CDR1 and CDR2 from the germline V gene are SEHNR and FQNEAQ (reference sequence). Germline trimming cut 3 bases from V and 2 bases from J; bases unmatched to any gene: 4. CDR3 size: 17 residues. CDR3 bases: TGTGCCAGCAGCTTGTGGGGACTAGCGGGGGACACAGATACGCAGTATTTT. Translating gives CASSLWGLAGDTDTQYF.

Points on this clone: At the DNA level, this CDR3 is encoded by other sequences in the same sample as well. The chain has TRBV5-1 and TRBJ1-2; 9 nucleotides agree with TRBD1. The CDR3 has 14 residues. Germline assignment: CDR1 SGHRS and CDR2 YFSETQ. The V and J ends lost 0 bases and 6 bases, in that order; junction bases with no gene match: 3. The CDR3 loop is CASSLDRGRDGYTF. The CDR3 region has the DNA TGCGCCAGCAGCTTGGACAGGGGGCGGGATGGCTACACCTTC.

This chain links TRBV29-1 with TRBJ1-4; D is perhaps TRBD1 (5 bases). Germline V lookup: CDR1 SQVTM, CDR2 ANQGSEA. The CDR3 spans 16 residues. V was clipped by 7 bases and J by 0 bases, with 18 bases between them. The chain's CDR3 is CSAGDDSFSTNEKLFF. The CDR3 nucleotides are TGCAGCGCGGGAGACGACAGCTTTTCAACTAATGAAAAACTGTTTTTT. Filled out from reference TRBV29-1 and TRBJ1-4, the complete variable domain reads SAVISQKPSRDICQRGTSLTIQCQVDSQVTMMFWYRQQPGQSLTLIATANQGSEATYESGFVIDKFPISRPNLTFSTLTVSNMSPEDSSIYLCSAGDDSFSTNEKLFFGSGTQLSVL.

This chain uses TRBV2 with TRBJ1-4, with D tentatively TRBD1 (6 bases). The CDR3 has 14 residues. The V gene lost 8 bases and the J gene lost 0 bases, with 10 bases spanning the gap. CDR1 is SNHLY and CDR2 is FYNNEI in the germline V gene. The CDR3 region has the DNA TGTGCCAGCCTGAAGGGGGCAACTAATGAAAAACTGTTTTTT. Its translation is CASLKGATNEKLFF.

This clone turned up a few times. This chain links TRBV7-6 with TRBJ1-5; D gene ambiguous. The V gene lost 1 base and the J gene lost 4 bases, with 5 bases spanning the gap. Germline assignment: CDR1 SGHVS and CDR2 FNYEAQ. This CDR3 spans 13 amino acids. This CDR3 reads CASSLDTNQPQHF. DNA for the CDR3: TGTGCCAGCAGCTTAGATACAAATCAGCCCCAGCATTTT.

This chain connects TRBV11-2 to TRBJ2-7; possible D gene TRBD1, 5 bases. The CDR3 runs 14 residues. Between the trimmed V and J ends, which lost 1 base and 5 bases, there was a span of 12 bases. Germline V lookup: CDR1 SGHAT, CDR2 FQNNGV. CDR3 sequence reads: CASSLVVGRDEQYF. CDR3 sequence (DNA): TGTGCCAGCAGCTTAGTCGTGGGGCGCGACGAGCAGTACTTC.

The chain employs TRBV27 and TRBJ1-6; D is possibly TRBD1 (6 bases). This CDR3 spans 14 amino acids. Trimming removed 2 bases at V and 11 bases at J, with 13 bases between. CDR1 is MNHEY, CDR2 SMNVEV, per germline (reference sequence). In nucleotides, the CDR3 is TGTGCCAGCAGTTTAGGGACACTAGTCACACCCCTCCACTTT. Translation: CASSLGTLVTPLHF.

This clone was detected only a few times. The same CDR3 can be traced to other DNA sequences in this sample. V is TRBV18 and J is TRBJ1-1; the D is unclear. V lost 0 bases to trimming and J lost 1 base, with 6 bases between them. Germline CDR1 is KGHSH and CDR2 is LQKENI. This CDR3 spans 14 amino acids. The CDR3 DNA is TGTGCCAGCTCACCACCGGAAGGGAACACTGAAGCTTTCTTT. Translation gives CASSPPEGNTEAFF.

The CDR3: CASSVPGGGDTDTQYF. In DNA form, the CDR3 reads TGTGCCAGCAGCGTTCCTGGCGGGGGGGACACAGATACGCAGTATTTT. The chain joins TRBV7-2 to TRBJ2-3; 9 positions match TRBD2. CDR1 is SGHTA, CDR2 FQGNSA, per germline. With 5 bases clipped from V and 2 bases from J, the junction kept 8 bases outside the gene matches. The CDR3 consists of 16 residues.

This clone was observed a single time. The genes are TRBV2 and TRBJ2-7; D gene ambiguous. V was trimmed by 3 bases and J by 0 bases, leaving 6 bases between them. CDR1 and CDR2 from the germline V gene are SNHLY and FYNNEI. This CDR3 has 13 residues. The CDR3 coding sequence is TGTGCCAGCAGTGATTGGCACTCCTACGAGCAGTACTTC. Amino acids: CASSDWHSYEQYF.

The chain has TRBV18 and TRBJ2-3; D may be TRBD2 (6 bases). This CDR3 comprises 15 residues. Germline CDR1 and CDR2: KGHSH and LQKENI. V was shortened by 2 bases and J by 4 bases, with 13 bases between the two germline ends. Here the CDR3 DNA reads TGTGCCAGCTCACCAGTCACTCCGGGGGCAGATACGCAGTATTTT. It translates to CASSPVTPGADTQYF.